This T cell receptor (beta chain) is from a study of blood T cell repertoires in COVID-19. TCRdb's copy holds only in-frame clones and misses some; the assay was immunoSEQ multiplex PCR. The table has 150,000 to 200,000 clones, roughly nine tenths seen once. Germline loops: CDR1 LGHDT, CDR2 YNNKEL (reference sequence). Unmatched junction bases numbered 5, after V lost 2 bases and J lost 8 bases. The CDR3 length is 14 residues. The receptor comes from a young man with acute or convalescent COVID-19. The specimen was peripheral blood. The chain links TRBV3-1 (or the pseudogene TRBV3-2) to TRBJ1-4; TRBD1 aligns across 7 bases. The CDR3 nucleotides are TGTGCCAGCAGCCAATTTCCAGGGGGGGAAAAACTGTTTTTT. As protein: CASSQFPGGEKLFF.